The clone carrying this T cell receptor beta chain turned up a few times. The antigen remains unidentified. An overlapping HIV-1 Gag peptide pool stimulated these cells at about 1 ug/peptide/mL. Memory cells lacking CD40L and CD69 with high CD45RO were sorted. For at least 4 years, plasma HIV-1 RNA was undetectable (<50 copies/mL). The libraries were made with immunoSEQ version 4 in survey mode. Generated by immunoSEQ multiplex PCR, the TCRdb table keeps only in-frame clones and is missing some. The sample carries about 64,000 clones, just under 75% recorded once. This entry belongs to a study of persistence of HIV-infected CD4 T cells. The CDR3 is 13 amino acids. V shed 1 base, J shed 11 bases, and the junction held 5 bases outside the gene matches. In germline, CDR1 is SGHRS, CDR2 YFSETQ.

The TCR sequence derives from an adult man with HIV who was CMV-seropositive. The chain combines TRBV5-1 with TRBJ2-3; 9 bases map to TRBD2. Sequenced material: CD4+ T cells sorted from PBMCs after approximately 20-hour stimulation, taken from a patient who received antiretroviral therapy. DNA for the CDR3: TGCGCCAGCAGCTTGATGACTAGCGGAAAGCAGTATTTT. This encodes CASSLMTSGKQYF.